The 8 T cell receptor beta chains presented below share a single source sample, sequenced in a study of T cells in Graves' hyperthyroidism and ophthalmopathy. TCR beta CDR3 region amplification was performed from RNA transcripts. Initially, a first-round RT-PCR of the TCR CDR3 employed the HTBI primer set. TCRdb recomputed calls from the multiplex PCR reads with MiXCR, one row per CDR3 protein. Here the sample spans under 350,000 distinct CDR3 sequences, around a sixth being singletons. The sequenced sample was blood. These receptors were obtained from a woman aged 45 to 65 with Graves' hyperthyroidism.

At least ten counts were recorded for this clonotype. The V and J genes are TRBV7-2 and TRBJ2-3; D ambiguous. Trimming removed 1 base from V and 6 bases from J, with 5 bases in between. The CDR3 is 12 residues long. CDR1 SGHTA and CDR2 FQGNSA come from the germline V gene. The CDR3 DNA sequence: TGTGCCAGCAGCTTAGTTGGGGATACGCAGTATTTT. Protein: CASSLVGDTQYF.

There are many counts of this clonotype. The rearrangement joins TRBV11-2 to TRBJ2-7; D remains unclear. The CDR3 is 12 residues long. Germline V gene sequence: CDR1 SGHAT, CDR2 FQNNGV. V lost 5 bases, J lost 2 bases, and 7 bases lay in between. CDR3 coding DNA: TGTGCCAGCAGCGCTAGTACCTACGAGCAGTACGTC. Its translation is CASSASTYEQYV.

The CDR3 loop reads CASSGDVDQPQHF. Here the CDR3 DNA reads TGTGCCAGTAGTGGGGACGTAGATCAGCCCCAGCATTTT. The J gene is TRBJ1-5, the V gene TRBV19, with D possibly being TRBD1 (5 bases). Trimming shortened V by 5 bases and J by 5 bases, and 10 bases separated the two germline ends. The V gene's germline CDR1 is LNHDA and CDR2 SQIVND (reference sequence). The CDR3 spans 13 residues.

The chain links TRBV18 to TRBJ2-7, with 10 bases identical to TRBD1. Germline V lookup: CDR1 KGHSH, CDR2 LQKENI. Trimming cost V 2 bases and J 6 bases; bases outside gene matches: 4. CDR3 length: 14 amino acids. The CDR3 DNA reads TGTGCCAGCTCACCATCGGGGACAGGGGTCGAGCAGTACTTC. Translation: CASSPSGTGVEQYF.

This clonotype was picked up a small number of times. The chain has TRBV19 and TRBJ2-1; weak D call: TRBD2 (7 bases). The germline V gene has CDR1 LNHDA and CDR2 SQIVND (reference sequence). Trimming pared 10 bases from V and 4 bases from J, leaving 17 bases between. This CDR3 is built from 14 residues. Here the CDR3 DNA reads TGTGCCACCCAACGGGGGGCCCAATACAATGAGCAGTTCTTC. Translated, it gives CATQRGAQYNEQFF.

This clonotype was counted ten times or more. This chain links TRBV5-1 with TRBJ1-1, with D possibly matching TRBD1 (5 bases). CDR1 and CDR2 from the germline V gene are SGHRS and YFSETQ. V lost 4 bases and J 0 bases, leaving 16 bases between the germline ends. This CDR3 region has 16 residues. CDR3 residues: CASSPRDGRLNTEAFF. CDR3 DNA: TGCGCCAGCAGCCCTAGGGACGGGAGATTGAACACTGAAGCTTTCTTT.

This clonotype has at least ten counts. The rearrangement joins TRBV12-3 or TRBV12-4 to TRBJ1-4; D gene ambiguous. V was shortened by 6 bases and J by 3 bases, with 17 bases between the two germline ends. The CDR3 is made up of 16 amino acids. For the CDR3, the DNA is TGTGCCAGCAGAAAGACACCGGGAGGGCCTAATGAAAAACTGTTTTTT. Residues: CASRKTPGGPNEKLFF.

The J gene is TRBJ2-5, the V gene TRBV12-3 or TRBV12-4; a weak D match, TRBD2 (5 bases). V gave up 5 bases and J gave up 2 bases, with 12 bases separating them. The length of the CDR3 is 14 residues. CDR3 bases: TGTGCCAGCAGTCCGCCGGGATTACAAGAGACCCAGTACTTC. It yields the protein CASSPPGLQETQYF.